This T cell receptor beta chain appears in the sequencing data of a study of OX40 agonist ivuxolimab in advanced cancers. Here immunoSEQ multiplex PCR was the method, and the copy in TCRdb shows in-frame clones only, minus some. The sample lists 74,000 or so clones; around 84% were seen once. Looked up from germline, CDR1 is LGHNA and CDR2 is YNFKEQ. The CDR3 has 16 amino acids. The V segment lost 0 bases and the J segment 2 bases; nucleotides outside the gene matches: 5. Sequencing was performed on CD4+ or CD8+ T cells sorted from blood, taken in a trial of the OX40 agonist ivuxolimab. The sequence was obtained from an adult with an advanced solid tumor such as melanoma, head and neck, liver or kidney cancer. The rearrangement links TRBV4-2 to TRBJ2-5; 8 bases agree with TRBD2. The CDR3 DNA is TGTGCCAGCAGCCAAGATATCGGGGGGGATCAAGAGACCCAGTACTTC. Protein sequence: CASSQDIGGDQETQYF.